These 5 T cell receptor beta chains were all obtained from the same sample, sequenced in a study of cytomegalovirus exposure and HLA in healthy donors. PCR employed 60 Vbeta and 13 Jbeta primers. Assay used: immunoSEQ multiplex PCR; TCRdb lists only in-frame clones, some missing. This table holds more than 200,000 clones, 82% found once. The specimen sequenced was PBMCs. The source is a man between 40 and 49 years old in good health and CMV-seropositive.

This rearrangement joins TRBV7-3 to TRBJ2-2; D is unresolved. CDR1 and CDR2 from the germline V gene are SGHTA and FQGTGA. Trimming stripped 5 bases from V and 6 bases from J, with 16 bases between. The CDR3 totals 15 residues. The DNA of the CDR3 is TGTGCCAGCAGCCCCCAAGACGCCCAGGCCGGGGAGCTGTTTTTT. This translates into CASSPQDAQAGELFF.

This clone was picked up one time. V usage is TRBV4-2 and J usage is TRBJ2-1; 7 nucleotides line up with TRBD2. This CDR3 contains 18 residues. Germline V gene sequence: CDR1 LGHNA, CDR2 YNFKEQ. The V segment lost 0 bases and the J segment 8 bases; nucleotides outside the gene matches: 16. The CDR3 loop is CASSQDLAASGVLDEQFF. The CDR3 DNA reads as TGTGCCAGCAGCCAAGATTTGGCAGCTAGCGGAGTTTTAGATGAGCAGTTCTTC.

The table lists this clone with a few counts. The J gene is TRBJ2-7, the V gene TRBV6-5; 12 bases map to TRBD2. The junction had 11 bases not matched to a gene; V was cut back by 4 bases and J by 7 bases. This CDR3 region has 16 residues. Germline V gene sequence: CDR1 MNHEY, CDR2 SVGAGI. CDR3 residues: CASSSSRLAGVGEQYF. For the CDR3, the DNA is TGTGCCAGCAGTTCATCCCGACTAGCGGGAGTCGGGGAGCAGTACTTC.

The chain uses TRBV9 and TRBJ2-1; TRBD2 aligns across 8 bases. The CDR3 is 18 amino acids. Germline V gene lookup returns CDR1 SGDLS and CDR2 YYNGEE. J gave up 7 bases and V 0 bases, and 15 bases lay outside the gene matches. In DNA form, the CDR3 reads TGTGCCAGCAGCGTAGGGAGCCGAGGAGCGGGAGTGGGGAATGAGCAGTTCTTC. Its translation: CASSVGSRGAGVGNEQFF.

The chain has TRBV6-6 and TRBJ1-2, with a tentative D call TRBD1 (6 bases). Germline-derived CDR1 and CDR2 are MNHNY and SVGAGI (reference sequence). The CDR3 is made up of 12 amino acids. The CDR3, as DNA: TGTGCAGGGGGGGGCCCGGCCTATGGCTACACCTTC. This encodes CAGGGPAYGYTF.